Following are 7 T cell receptor beta chains from one sample sequenced in a study of cytomegalovirus exposure and HLA in healthy donors. PCR used 60 Vbeta primers and 13 Jbeta primers. Using immunoSEQ multiplex PCR, the repertoire was profiled, and TCRdb retains in-frame clones only, with some absent. The sample lists 210,000 or so clones, 76% occurring once. Input material: PBMCs. The source is a man in his late teens or twenties in good health and CMV-seronegative.

The gene calls are TRBV5-8 and TRBJ2-3, with D unclear. This CDR3 contains 14 residues. Trimming removed 6 bases from V and 6 bases from J, with 17 bases in between. Germline V lookup: CDR1 SGHTS, CDR2 YDEGEE. In DNA, the CDR3 is TGTGCCAGCACCCAAGGTTACTTGGGCGATACGCAGTATTTT. Its protein product is CASTQGYLGDTQYF.

V is TRBV4-2 and J is TRBJ1-5; D possibly corresponds to TRBD1 (5 bases). Germline V lookup: CDR1 LGHNA, CDR2 YNFKEQ. V lost 4 bases and J 5 bases, leaving 9 bases between the germline ends. This CDR3 contains 13 residues. The CDR3 DNA is TGTGCCAGCAGCCGTAGGGGCGATCAGCCCCAGCATTTT. Amino acids: CASSRRGDQPQHF.

This sequence joins TRBV7-8 and TRBJ1-1, with D possibly TRBD1 on 5 matching bases. The CDR3 has 14 amino acids. Germline V CDR1 and CDR2: SGHVS, FQNEAQ. The V end lost 5 bases, the J end lost 1 base, and 11 bases lay between the germline ends. The CDR3 region has the DNA TGTGCCAGCAGCGCTAACACAGGGAACACTGAAGCTTTCTTT. Amino acids: CASSANTGNTEAFF.

This clone was seen a handful of times. The chain combines TRBV15 with TRBJ2-5, with 9 positions matching TRBD2. The germline V gene has CDR1 LNHNV and CDR2 YYDKDF (reference sequence). CDR3 length equals 16 residues. V gave up 1 base and J gave up 0 bases; unmatched junction bases: 3. CDR3 region: CATSRGLAANQETQYF. CDR3 bases: TGTGCCACCAGCAGAGGACTAGCGGCGAACCAAGAGACCCAGTACTTC.

This clone was seen a single time. The chain is built from TRBV5-6 and TRBJ1-1; no clear D gene. Per the germline V gene, CDR1 is SGHDT and CDR2 is YYEEEE. This CDR3 has 14 residues. V lost 0 bases and J lost 3, with 9 bases in between. The CDR3 DNA is TGTGCCAGCAGCTTGGTTGGGCCAGACACTGAAGCTTTCTTT. Residues: CASSLVGPDTEAFF.

V and J are TRBV18 and TRBJ2-7; D unclear. The CDR3 totals 14 residues. V was trimmed by 0 bases and J by 4 bases, leaving 10 bases between them. Germline V lookup: CDR1 KGHSH, CDR2 LQKENI. CDR3 in DNA: TGTGCCAGCTCACCACCGGCTTCCGATTACGAGCAGTACTTC. Translated: CASSPPASDYEQYF.

This clone came up a few times. This chain uses TRBV5-1 with TRBJ1-2; 7 positions match TRBD1. Looked up from germline, CDR1 is SGHRS and CDR2 is YFSETQ. V lost 2 bases to trimming and J lost 7 bases; unmatched junction nucleotides: 14. The CDR3 loop spans 16 amino acids. The CDR3, as DNA: TGCGCCAGCAGCTTAGCCGGGACAGATTCTCCCGGTGGCTACACCTTC. This encodes CASSLAGTDSPGGYTF.